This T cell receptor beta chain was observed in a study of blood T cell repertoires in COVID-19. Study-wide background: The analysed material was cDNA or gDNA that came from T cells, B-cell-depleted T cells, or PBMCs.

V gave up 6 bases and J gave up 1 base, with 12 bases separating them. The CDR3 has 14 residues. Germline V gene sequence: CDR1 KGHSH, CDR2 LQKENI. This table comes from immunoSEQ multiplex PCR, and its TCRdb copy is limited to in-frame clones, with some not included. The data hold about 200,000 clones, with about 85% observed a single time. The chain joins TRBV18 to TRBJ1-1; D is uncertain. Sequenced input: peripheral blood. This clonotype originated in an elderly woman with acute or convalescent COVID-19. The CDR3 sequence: CASSLQNPNTEAFF. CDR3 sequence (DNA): TGTGCCAGCTCTTTACAGAACCCGAACACTGAAGCTTTCTTT.